The next 20 T cell receptor beta chains were all read from a single sample in a study of identifying expanded T cells in peripheral blood. Only in-frame clones appear in the TCRdb table, and some are missing; sequencing was by immunoSEQ multiplex PCR. The sample holds roughly 100,000 clones, about 90% seen once. Material for sequencing was blood. The receptors here all came from a person aged 18-70 years in good health.

The V gene is TRBV7-2, the J gene TRBJ1-5; the D gene is possibly TRBD1 (6 bases). CDR3 size: 15 residues. Germline CDR1 is SGHTA and CDR2 is FQGNSA. Trimming stripped 3 bases from V and 0 bases from J, with 9 bases between. The CDR3 region is CASSFRGFSNQPQHF. The CDR3 nucleotides read TGTGCCAGCAGCTTCAGGGGTTTTAGCAATCAGCCCCAGCATTTT.

The V and J genes are TRBV28 and TRBJ2-5; maybe TRBD1 (6 bases). There are 15 residues in the CDR3. Germline loops: CDR1 MDHEN, CDR2 SYDVKM. The V gene lost 4 bases and the J gene lost 4 bases, with 16 bases spanning the gap. This CDR3 is CASSSQGLLLETQYF. DNA for the CDR3: TGTGCCAGCAGTTCACAGGGTTTGTTGTTAGAGACCCAGTACTTC.

This clone occurred a few times. The chain links TRBV30 to TRBJ1-3; the D is unclear. This CDR3 contains 12 residues. V was pared by 2 bases and J by 4 bases, with 6 bases between. Germline V CDR1 and CDR2: GTSNPN, SVGIG (reference sequence). CDR3 amino acids: CAWSLQGNTIYF. The CDR3 DNA sequence: TGTGCCTGGAGTTTACAGGGAAACACCATATATTTT.

The chain couples TRBV7-6 to TRBJ2-1, with D possibly matching TRBD2 (6 bases). Germline CDR1 reads SGHVS; CDR2 reads FNYEAQ. Trimming pared 5 bases from V and 8 bases from J, leaving 13 bases between. This CDR3 is built from 13 residues. The CDR3 coding sequence is TGTGCCAGCAGCCACTCGACTAGTTATGAGCAGTTCTTC. The encoded protein is CASSHSTSYEQFF.

Remarks on this clone: A much larger clone is a single base away; this may be a read error. Other DNA sequences from this sample encode an identical CDR3 as well. The V call is TRBV6-4, the J call TRBJ2-3, with 9 bases that match TRBD2. The V gene's germline CDR1 is MRHNA and CDR2 SNTAGT. The CDR3 spans 14 residues. The trim removed 2 bases at V and 3 bases at J, leaving 0 bases unmatched. Here the CDR3 reads CASSDAGGTDTQYF. The CDR3 DNA is TGTGCCAGCAGTGACGCGGGGGGGACAGATACGCAGTATTTT.

The rearrangement joins TRBV27 to TRBJ1-2; D ambiguous. Trimming removed 3 bases at V and 2 bases at J, with 10 bases between. The CDR3 contains 14 residues. Germline V CDR1 and CDR2: MNHEY, SMNVEV (reference sequence). The CDR3 spells CASSFRPKNYGYTF. CDR3 in DNA: TGTGCCAGCAGTTTTAGGCCCAAGAACTATGGCTACACCTTC.

The gene calls are TRBV7-3 and TRBJ1-2, with TRBD1 as a possible D gene (5 bases). The germline V gene encodes CDR1 SGHTA and CDR2 FQGTGA. Trimming took off 2 bases at V and 9 bases at J, with 16 bases between the two ends. This CDR3 region has 14 residues. The DNA of the CDR3 is TGTGCCAGCAGCTTAGATCGGAATCGGGGGAGCTACACCTTC. This gives the protein CASSLDRNRGSYTF. The complete variable domain, with remaining parts taken from reference TRBV7-3 and TRBJ1-2, reads GAGVSQTPSNKVTEKGKYVELRCDPISGHTALYWYRQSLGQGPEFLIYFQGTGAADDSGLPNDRFFAVRPEGSVSTLKIQRTERGDSAVYLCASSLDRNRGSYTFGSGTRLTVV.

A single count supports this clone. V usage is TRBV5-6 and J usage is TRBJ2-4; 8 positions agree with TRBD1. Germline CDR1 SGHDT, CDR2 YYEEEE. V dropped 4 bases and J dropped 7; count of bases not matched to a gene: 19. The CDR3 consists of 18 residues. The CDR3 loop is CASSAGGPGQVRWNIQYF. The CDR3 DNA sequence: TGTGCCAGCAGCGCGGGTGGCCCGGGACAGGTGAGGTGGAACATTCAGTACTTC. Full variable domain (missing parts from reference TRBV5-6 and TRBJ2-4): DAGVTQSPTHLIKTRGQQVTLRCSPKSGHDTVSWYQQALGQGPQFIFQYYEEEERQRGNFPDRFSGHQFPNYSSELNVNALLLGDSALYLCASSAGGPGQVRWNIQYFGAGTRLSVL.

The chain has TRBV7-8 and TRBJ2-7; D not resolved. The length of the CDR3 is 12 residues. Between the trimmed V and J ends, which lost 6 bases and 5 bases, there was a span of 11 bases. Germline assignment: CDR1 SGHVS and CDR2 FQNEAQ. The CDR3 spells CASSPGPDEQYF. CDR3 nucleotides: TGTGCCAGCAGTCCCGGGCCTGACGAGCAGTACTTC.

The V call is TRBV6-6, the J call TRBJ2-3; D is perhaps TRBD1 (5 bases). V was cut by 3 bases and J by 5 bases, with 12 bases left in between. Germline V CDR1 and CDR2: MNHNY, SVGAGI (reference sequence). The CDR3 runs to 14 residues. The CDR3 DNA reads as TGTGCCAGCAGTTATGATGGTAGGGGAGATACGCAGTATTTT. As protein: CASSYDGRGDTQYF.

The chain carries TRBV6-6 and TRBJ1-1, with D perhaps TRBD1 (5 bases). The CDR3 loop spans 14 amino acids. The germline gives CDR1 MNHNY, CDR2 SVGAGI (reference sequence). The V and J ends lost 2 bases and 5 bases respectively, with 12 bases between them. The CDR3 bases are TGTGCCAGCAGTTACGGCCCGGGGCAAACTGAAGCTTTCTTT. Its protein product is CASSYGPGQTEAFF.

The J gene is TRBJ2-7, the V gene TRBV15, with 8 bases that match TRBD1. The germline V gene has CDR1 LNHNV and CDR2 YYDKDF (reference sequence). V was clipped by 6 bases and J by 1 base; unmatched bases: 5. This CDR3 contains 14 residues. CDR3 sequence: CATRRTGRSYEQYF. In nucleotides, the CDR3 is TGTGCCACCAGGAGGACAGGGCGATCCTACGAGCAGTACTTC. The entire variable domain, with the rest obtained from reference TRBV15 and TRBJ2-7, is as follows: DAMVIQNPRYQVTQFGKPVTLSCSQTLNHNVMYWYQQKSSQAPKLLFHYYDKDFNNEADTPDNFQSRRPNTSFCFLDIRSPGLGDTAMYLCATRRTGRSYEQYFGPGTRLTVT.

CDR3 sequence (DNA): TGCGCCAGCAGCCAAGGAAGTCGTGCGGGAGCAGAGACCCAGTACTTC. Amino acid sequence: CASSQGSRAGAETQYF. The chain is built from TRBV4-1 and TRBJ2-5; TRBD2 matches at 7 bases. The germline CDR1 and CDR2 sequences are MGHRA and YSYEKL. After removal of 1 base from V and 4 bases from J, the junction contained 9 bases not matched to a gene. The CDR3 totals 16 residues.

J is TRBJ1-1 and V is TRBV6-5, with 7 bases identical to TRBD1. J gave up 9 bases and V 7 bases, and 8 bases lay outside the gene matches. The CDR3 spans 12 residues. CDR1 is MNHEY, CDR2 SVGAGI, per germline. This CDR3 reads CASMDRRNQAFF. The CDR3 DNA reads TGTGCCAGCATGGACAGGCGAAACCAAGCTTTCTTT.

This chain joins TRBV7-3 and TRBJ2-3; TRBD2 aligns across 7 bases. This CDR3 is built from 14 residues. J lost 4 bases, V lost 5 bases, and 6 bases had no gene match. Germline V gene lookup returns CDR1 SGHTA and CDR2 FQGTGA. For the CDR3, the DNA is TGTGCCAGCAGCCTCGGACTAGACCCAGATACGCAGTATTTT. It codes for CASSLGLDPDTQYF.

This rearrangement joins TRBV6-1 to TRBJ1-1; D possibly corresponds to TRBD1 (6 bases). The CDR3 contains 15 residues. V gave up 2 bases and J gave up 5 bases, with 15 bases separating them. Germline V gene sequence: CDR1 MNHNS, CDR2 SASEGT. The chain's CDR3 is CASSETWGASTEAFF. DNA for the CDR3: TGTGCCAGCAGTGAAACTTGGGGGGCATCGACTGAAGCTTTCTTT.

This chain links TRBV19 with TRBJ2-3; no clear D. V lost 4 bases and J lost 1, with 12 bases in between. The CDR3 has 15 amino acids. CDR1 LNHDA and CDR2 SQIVND come from the germline V gene (reference sequence). CDR3 DNA sequence: TGTGCCAGTAGTAGAACTGGCTCAGGCACAGATACGCAGTATTTT. Residues: CASSRTGSGTDTQYF.

The chain has TRBV4-1 and TRBJ2-1; D remains unclear. This CDR3 is built from 12 residues. Deletions cut 3 bases from V and 8 bases from J, with 8 bases between. Germline lookup yields CDR1 MGHRA and CDR2 YSYEKL. This chain's CDR3 is CASSHVFDEQFF. DNA of the CDR3: TGCGCCAGCAGCCACGTTTTTGATGAGCAGTTCTTC.

The table lists this clone with a few counts. J is TRBJ2-7 and V is TRBV6-1, with no clear D. V lost 6 bases and J lost 1, with 13 bases in between. The CDR3 consists of 14 residues. Looked up from germline, CDR1 is MNHNS and CDR2 is SASEGT. As DNA, the CDR3 is TGTGCCAGCAGCCCGGACGTTGGGTCCTACGAGCAGTACTTC. The encoded protein is CASSPDVGSYEQYF.

The chain couples TRBV4-3 to TRBJ1-1; unclear D gene. Trimming took 4 bases from V and 3 from J, leaving 12 bases between them. CDR1 is LGHNA, CDR2 YSLEER, per germline. This CDR3 contains 14 residues. CDR3 nucleotide sequence: TGCGCCAGCAGCCGTTCGATCGGGGACACTGAAGCTTTCTTT. The encoded protein is CASSRSIGDTEAFF.